Only a few counts were recorded for the clone carrying this T cell receptor beta chain. Its antigen remains unknown. These data are taken from a study of response to subunit inactivated influenza vaccine. General study points: The authors offered the suggestion that each seasonal influenza vaccination recruits few new T cells.

The CDR3 consists of 15 residues. Trimming shortened V by 6 bases and J by 3 bases, and 18 bases separated the two germline ends. TCRdb ran MiXCR on the RT-PCR reads and lists one entry per CDR3 protein. The sample has around 580,000 distinct CDR3 sequences; approximately 12% are singletons. Material: PBMCs from blood, obtained on the day of vaccination. The sequence derives from a man aged 45-60 years who received an inactivated influenza vaccine. The V gene is TRBV12-3 or TRBV12-4, the J gene TRBJ2-7; weak D call: TRBD2 (6 bases). CDR3 residues: CASSAGGWADYEQYF. For the CDR3, the DNA is TGTGCCAGCAGCGCTGGGGGGTGGGCAGACTACGAGCAGTACTTC.